This T cell receptor beta chain was sequenced in a study of blood T cell repertoires in COVID-19 (dated by TCRdb to 2018 to 2020). Study-level background: Samples covering the acute and convalescent phases of COVID-19 were provided by collaborators in the United States, Italy and Spain. The prospective study material was composed of cDNA or gDNA derived from T cells, B-cell-depleted T cells, or PBMCs. Deeply sampled blood TCRbeta repertoires from subjects exposed to, actively infected with, or recovered from COVID-19 were included in the dataset. A freely available public database, intended as a resource for researchers studying the immune response to SARS-CoV-2, is where the repertoires were released. Samples were obtained from the ongoing ImmuneRACE study (first 160 participants) and from about 1,300 subjects provided by 6 global collaborators. A de-identified subject ID, COVID-19 status, age in years and sex were almost always included in the sample metadata. Where available, HLA class I and class II types were obtained from metadata supplied by the sample provider rather than from assay-based typing. The investigation overall reported the following: How much clinical and demographic metadata was included differed by source and by participant, and the metadata was provided uncurated.

For this clone: Its cognate antigen has yet to be identified. Base qualities are not recorded, but no much larger clone differs from it by a single base.

TCRbeta CDR3 regions were amplified from genomic DNA using the immunoSEQ Assay, a bias-controlled multiplex PCR. The authors processed their data as follows. The number of nucleated cells in each sample was estimated from the amplification of reference gene primers within the assay. To quantify the absolute abundance of each unique TCRbeta CDR3 rearrangement, sequence reads were collapsed and filtered. For each sample, productive Simpson clonality was calculated as the square root of Simpson's diversity index across productive rearrangements. The source is immuneACCESS, and TCRdb retained only in-frame sequences with V and J called. Part of the clones is not carried over; for the studies checked, unresolved V genes explain less than half of this, and the remainder is unexplained. V, J and clone size are those of that table, while D and trimming were read from the DNA. In all, the sample holds approximately 490,000 clones, and approximately 86% of those were seen once. In total, the top ten clones hold under 0.75% of the sample.

Participants in the prospective study were aged 18 to 89 years, lived in 24 United States geographic areas, and enrolled through a virtual design. Cohort assignment in the prospective study relied on participant-reported clinical history from a screening survey and a study questionnaire. ImmuneRACE Cohort 3 recovered participants were defined by two consecutive negative NP/OP PCR tests, healthcare professional clearance, or symptom resolution. In the prospective study, whole blood, serum and a nasopharyngeal or oropharyngeal swab were collected from each participant by mobile phlebotomists. Participants in the prospective study had the option to provide additional blood draws and questionnaires over a roughly two-month period. Before DNA extraction, blood samples from the prospective study were shipped at room temperature or frozen. Via the germline V gene, CDR1 is MNHEY and CDR2 SVGAGI. Reading from cysteine to phenylalanine, the CDR3 counts 14 amino acids. Only the CDR3 DNA is retained, 42 bases long and in frame from the first base. Ends trimmed: V by 6 bases, J by 7 bases; bases unmatched to a gene: 5.

This sequence was found in a woman under 30 who had recovered from COVID-19. The sequence joins TRBV6-5 to TRBJ2-1; TRBD1 aligns with 11 central bases. Sequencing input: PBMCs or T cells enriched from blood (not recorded which). CDR3 reads: CASRPGQGVNEQFF. In nucleotides, the sequence is TGTGCCAGCAGACCGGGACAGGGGGTTAATGAGCAGTTCTTC.